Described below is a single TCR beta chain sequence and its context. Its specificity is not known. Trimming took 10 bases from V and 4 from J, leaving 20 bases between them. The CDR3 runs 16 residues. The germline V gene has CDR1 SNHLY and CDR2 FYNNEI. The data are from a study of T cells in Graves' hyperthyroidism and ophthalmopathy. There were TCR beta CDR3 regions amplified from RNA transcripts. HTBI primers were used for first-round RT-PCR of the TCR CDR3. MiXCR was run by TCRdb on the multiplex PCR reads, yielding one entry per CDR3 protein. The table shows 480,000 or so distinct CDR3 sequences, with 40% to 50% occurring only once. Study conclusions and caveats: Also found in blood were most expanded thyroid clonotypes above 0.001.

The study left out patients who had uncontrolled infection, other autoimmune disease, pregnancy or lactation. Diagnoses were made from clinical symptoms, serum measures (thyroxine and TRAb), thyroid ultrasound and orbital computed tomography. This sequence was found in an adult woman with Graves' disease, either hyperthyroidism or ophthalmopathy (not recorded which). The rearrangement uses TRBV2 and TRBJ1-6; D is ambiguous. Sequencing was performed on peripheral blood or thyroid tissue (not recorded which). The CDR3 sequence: CATSLESGLYNSPLHF. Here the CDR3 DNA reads TGTGCCACCTCTTTAGAGTCCGGACTGTATAATTCACCCCTCCACTTT.